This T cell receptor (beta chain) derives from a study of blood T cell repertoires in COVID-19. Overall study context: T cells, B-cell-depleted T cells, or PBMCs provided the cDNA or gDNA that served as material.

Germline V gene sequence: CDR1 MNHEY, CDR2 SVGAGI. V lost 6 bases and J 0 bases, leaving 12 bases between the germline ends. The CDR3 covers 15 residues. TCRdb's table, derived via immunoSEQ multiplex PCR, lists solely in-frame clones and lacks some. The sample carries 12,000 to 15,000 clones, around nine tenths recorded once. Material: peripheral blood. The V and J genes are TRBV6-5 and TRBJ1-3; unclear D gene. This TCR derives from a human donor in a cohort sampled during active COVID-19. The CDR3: CASRPMLSSGNTIYF. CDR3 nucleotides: TGTGCCAGCAGACCTATGCTGAGCTCTGGAAACACCATATATTTT.